The 5 T cell receptor beta chains in this list originate from one sample, sequenced in a study of blood T cell repertoires in COVID-19. Sequencing was performed with immunoSEQ multiplex PCR; in TCRdb, only in-frame clones are kept and a portion is missing. The profile shows hundreds of thousands of clones, 80% of them singletons. Sequenced sample: PBMCs or T cells enriched from blood (not recorded which). The receptors come from a man in his thirties or forties with acute COVID-19.

The chain is built from TRBV27 and TRBJ1-5; 7 bases map to TRBD1. Per germline, CDR1 MNHEY and CDR2 SMNVEV (reference sequence). CDR3 size: 15 residues. J was trimmed by 2 bases and V by 6 bases; bases with no gene match: 7. The CDR3 sequence: CASRTDREGNQPQHF. CDR3 sequence (DNA): TGTGCCAGCAGGACTGACAGGGAAGGCAATCAGCCCCAGCATTTT.

The V call is TRBV12-1, the J call TRBJ1-1; the DNA was not used to check the table's D call, TRBD1. TRBV12-1 constitutes a pseudogene. CDR3 length: 13 amino acids. CDR3 DNA sequence: TGTGCCAGCAGCACCCGACACAACACTGAAGCTTTCTTT. This encodes CASSTRHNTEAFF.

The J gene is TRBJ2-2, the V gene TRBV9; TRBD1 aligns across 7 bases. V was clipped by 3 bases and J by 0 bases; unmatched bases: 8. The germline CDR1 and CDR2 sequences are SGDLS and YYNGEE. This CDR3 comprises 17 residues. CDR3 region: CASSAPRTGTNTGELFF. As DNA, the CDR3 is TGTGCCAGCAGCGCCCCGAGGACAGGTACGAACACCGGGGAGCTGTTTTTT.

This rearrangement joins TRBV12-3 or TRBV12-4 to TRBJ1-6; no clear D. Trimming stripped 6 bases from V and 11 bases from J, with 11 bases between. The CDR3 runs 12 residues. CDR3 region: CASSAGGTPLHF. The CDR3, as DNA: TGTGCCAGCAGCGCCGGAGGTACACCCCTCCACTTT.

V gene TRBV30 combines with J gene TRBJ2-6; D perhaps matches TRBD1 (6 bases). Deletions cut 5 bases from V and 2 bases from J, with 13 bases between. CDR1 is GTSNPN, CDR2 SVGIG, per germline (reference sequence). The CDR3 extends over 15 amino acids. The CDR3 reads CAWGIGGPGANVLTF. The DNA for the CDR3 is TGTGCCTGGGGGATAGGGGGACCTGGGGCCAACGTCCTGACTTTC.